A single sample gave rise to the 18 T cell receptor beta chains below, sequenced in a study of human T cells and chemical hapten exposure. Time point meaning: patch test 2, 6 weeks after DPC sensitization. The treatment here: therapeutic diphenylcyclopropenone sensitization with weekly scalp DPC. TCRdb re-derived calls from the RACE reads in MiXCR, one entry per CDR3 protein. Of approximately 75,000 distinct CDR3 sequences listed, about 8% are singletons. The specimen comprised whole blood, sampled in connection with sensitization to the hapten diphenylcyclopropenone (DPC). These receptors all stem from a woman aged 50 to 60 with alopecia areata. Some clones in this sample may be carry-over from other donors' samples.

This clonotype has only a few counts. The J gene is TRBJ2-7, the V gene TRBV10-3; 9 bases align to TRBD1. The V gene end was trimmed by 5 bases and the J gene end by 6 bases; junction bases not matched to a gene: 8. The CDR3 totals 14 residues. CDR1 is ENHRY, CDR2 SYGVKD, per germline. Written as DNA, the CDR3 is TGTGCCATCAGTCCCGGGACAGGGAAAGGCGAGCAGTACTTC. This translates into CAISPGTGKGEQYF.

This clonotype came up many times. The genes are TRBV29-1 and TRBJ1-2, with a weak D call TRBD1 (5 bases). This CDR3 spans 12 amino acids. CDR1 SQVTM and CDR2 ANQGSEA come from the germline V gene. The V end lost 5 bases, the J end lost 7 bases, and 14 bases lay between the germline ends. The CDR3 region has the DNA TGCAGCGTTCCCGGGACGAACGGTGGCTACACCTTC. Its protein product is CSVPGTNGGYTF.

This clonotype was picked up a small number of times. This chain uses TRBV20-1 with TRBJ1-6; D gene ambiguous. Germline lookup yields CDR1 DFQATT and CDR2 SNEGSKA (reference sequence). Trimming removed 0 bases from V and 6 bases from J, with 18 bases in between. The CDR3 loop spans 17 amino acids. This CDR3 reads CSARDGVWAARNSPLHF. CDR3 in DNA: TGCAGTGCTAGAGACGGCGTCTGGGCCGCCCGTAATTCACCCCTCCACTTT.

The V gene is TRBV6-1, the J gene TRBJ2-3; maybe TRBD2 (6 bases). The CDR3 is 14 residues long. Germline V gene lookup returns CDR1 MNHNS and CDR2 SASEGT. Trimming removed 2 bases at V and 4 bases at J, with 10 bases between. The CDR3 sequence is CASSERRGPDTQYF. CDR3 bases: TGTGCCAGCAGTGAACGGCGGGGTCCAGATACGCAGTATTTT.

This clonotype was detected only a few times. The chain is built from TRBV20-1 and TRBJ2-3; tentative D call: TRBD2 (6 bases). The CDR3 spans 14 residues. Per germline, CDR1 DFQATT and CDR2 SNEGSKA (reference sequence). Trimming took off 5 bases at V and 0 bases at J, with 12 bases between the two ends. The CDR3 sequence is CSAPRAGSTDTQYF. CDR3 nucleotides: TGCAGTGCTCCCCGGGCGGGAAGCACAGATACGCAGTATTTT.

This clonotype was recorded once. An end of the junction does not agree with germline; a read error may underlie this. The rearrangement uses TRBV4-1 and TRBJ1-1; 8 bases are shared with TRBD1. Germline loops: CDR1 MGHRA, CDR2 YSYEKL. This CDR3 comprises 15 residues. The CDR3 region is CASGQGPGGNTEAFF. The CDR3, as DNA: TGCGCCAGCGGCCAAGGGCCAGGGGGCAACACTGAAGCTTTCTTT.

This clonotype was detected only a few times. As DNA, the CDR3 is TGTGCCACTACGAGGGGTAGGGGCCAGGAACAGTTCTTC. Residues: CATTRGRGQEQFF. The chain links TRBV10-3 to TRBJ2-1; either TRBD1 or TRBD2 may fit D (5 bases each). The CDR3 covers 13 residues. V lost 10 bases to trimming and J lost 13 bases, with 23 bases between them. In germline, CDR1 is ENHRY, CDR2 SYGVKD.

The V gene is TRBV12-5, the J gene TRBJ1-2; D remains ambiguous. Between the trimmed V and J ends, which lost 2 bases and 4 bases, there was a span of 17 bases. Germline V CDR1 and CDR2: LGHNT, FRNRAP. This CDR3 region has 16 residues. CDR3: CASGLLVAGPIYGYTF. In DNA form, the CDR3 reads TGTGCTAGTGGTTTGCTAGTGGCAGGTCCCATCTATGGCTACACCTTC.

The chain is built from TRBV11-2 and TRBJ2-5, with D possibly TRBD2 on 5 matching bases. Germline CDR1 reads SGHAT; CDR2 reads FQNNGV. The CDR3 has 13 amino acids. Between the trimmed V and J ends, which lost 3 bases and 4 bases, there was a span of 9 bases. Here the CDR3 reads CASSLTGTETQYF. As DNA, the CDR3 is TGTGCCAGCAGCTTGACGGGAACAGAGACCCAGTACTTC.

This clonotype has just a few counts. V usage is TRBV6-5 and J usage is TRBJ1-2, with TRBD1 matching 7 bases. Germline V gives CDR1 MNHEY, CDR2 SVGAGI. V lost 6 bases, J lost 10 bases, and 11 bases stayed unmatched. The CDR3 loop spans 13 amino acids. The CDR3 DNA reads TGTGCCAGCAGGCCGACAGGGAGTTTTGACTACACCTTC. Encoded protein: CASRPTGSFDYTF.

This clonotype was seen at least ten times. V usage is TRBV29-1 and J usage is TRBJ2-1; 9 positions match TRBD1. The CDR3 runs 14 residues. Trimming took 6 bases from V and 4 from J; bases not matched to a gene: 7. Germline assignment: CDR1 SQVTM and CDR2 ANQGSEA. The CDR3 DNA sequence: TGCAGCGTCCTGACAGGGGGAGGGTACAATGAGCAGTTCTTC. This translates into CSVLTGGGYNEQFF.

The sample holds many counts of this clonotype. The chain is built from TRBV7-2 and TRBJ2-4, with 7 bases matching TRBD1. The junction had 2 bases not matched to a gene; V was cut back by 4 bases and J by 2 bases. The CDR3 sequence is 14 residues long. Germline V lookup: CDR1 SGHTA, CDR2 FQGNSA. CDR3 nucleotides: TGTGCCAGCAGCTACAGGGGTTCCAAAAACATTCAGTACTTC. Amino acids: CASSYRGSKNIQYF.

This clonotype was seen only a few times. This chain uses TRBV6-5 with TRBJ2-6; either TRBD1 or TRBD2 may supply D (6 bases each). Per germline, CDR1 MNHEY and CDR2 SVGAGI. V lost 2 bases and J lost 0, with 20 bases in between. The CDR3 is made up of 20 amino acids. The CDR3 reads CASSYNKPGATFSGANVLTF. The CDR3 coding sequence is TGTGCCAGCAGTTACAACAAACCGGGGGCCACATTCTCTGGGGCCAACGTCCTGACTTTC.

This clonotype was counted ten times or more. The J gene is TRBJ2-6, the V gene TRBV12-3 or TRBV12-4; 14 bases are shared with TRBD2. This CDR3 region has 19 residues. V was clipped by 2 bases and J by 3 bases; unmatched bases: 6. CDR3 sequence: CASSLLGLAGGSGANVLTF. CDR3 DNA: TGTGCCAGCAGTTTATTAGGACTAGCGGGAGGAAGTGGGGCCAACGTCCTGACTTTC.

This clonotype was found many times. The rearrangement joins TRBV11-2 to TRBJ2-3; D unresolved. The CDR3 covers 14 residues. Deletions cut 5 bases from V and 4 bases from J, with 13 bases between. Germline-derived CDR1 and CDR2 are SGHAT and FQNNGV. CDR3 residues: CASSRSKIADTQYF. The CDR3 DNA reads TGTGCCAGCAGCCGCAGTAAGATCGCAGATACGCAGTATTTT.

This clonotype has more than one count but fewer than ten. The chain joins TRBV7-2 to TRBJ2-3; D perhaps matches TRBD1 (7 bases). CDR1 is SGHTA, CDR2 FQGNSA, per germline. This CDR3 spans 14 amino acids. Trimming stripped 5 bases from V and 5 bases from J, with 14 bases between. The CDR3 reads CASSVEGALDTQYF. The CDR3 DNA is TGTGCCAGCAGCGTGGAGGGGGCCCTAGATACGCAGTATTTT.

This clonotype was detected a few times. V usage is TRBV6-5 and J usage is TRBJ1-4; a weak D match, TRBD1 (6 bases). The V gene's germline CDR1 is MNHEY and CDR2 SVGAGI. The CDR3 loop spans 15 amino acids. V lost 2 bases, J lost 5 bases, and 12 bases lay in between. The CDR3: CASSYNGGRNEKLFF. CDR3 sequence (DNA): TGTGCCAGCAGTTACAACGGGGGCAGGAATGAAAAACTGTTTTTT.

The chain joins TRBV7-2 to TRBJ2-1; maybe TRBD2 (6 bases). The V end lost 5 bases, the J end lost 2 bases, and 13 bases lay between the germline ends. The CDR3 is 15 amino acids. Germline V CDR1 and CDR2: SGHTA, FQGNSA. In nucleotides, the CDR3 is TGTGCCAGCAGCCCCGGGACTGGACCCTACAATGAGCAGTTCTTC. It specifies CASSPGTGPYNEQFF.